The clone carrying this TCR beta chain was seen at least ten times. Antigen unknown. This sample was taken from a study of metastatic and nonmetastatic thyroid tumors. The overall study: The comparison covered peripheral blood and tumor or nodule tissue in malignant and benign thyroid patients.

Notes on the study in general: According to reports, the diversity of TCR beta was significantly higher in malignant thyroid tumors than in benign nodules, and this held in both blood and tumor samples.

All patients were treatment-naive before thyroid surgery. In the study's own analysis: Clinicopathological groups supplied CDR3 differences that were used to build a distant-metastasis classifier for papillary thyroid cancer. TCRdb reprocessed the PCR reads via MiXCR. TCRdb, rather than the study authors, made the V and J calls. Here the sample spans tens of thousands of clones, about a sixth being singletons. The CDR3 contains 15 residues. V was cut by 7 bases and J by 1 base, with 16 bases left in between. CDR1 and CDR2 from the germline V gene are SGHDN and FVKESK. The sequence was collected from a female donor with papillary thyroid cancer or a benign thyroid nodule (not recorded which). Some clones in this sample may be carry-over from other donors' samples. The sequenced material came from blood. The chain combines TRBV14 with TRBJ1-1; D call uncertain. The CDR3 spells CASTLRSFGNTEAFF. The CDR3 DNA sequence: TGTGCCAGCACTCTCAGATCGTTTGGGAACACTGAAGCTTTCTTT.